This TCR beta chain was found in a study of cytotoxic CD8 clonotypes in ibrutinib-treated CLL. Study-wide context: When averaged across all of the samples, the counts came to a few hundred thousand productive templates and 94,082 productive rearrangements.

The table came from immunoSEQ multiplex PCR; TCRdb's copy has only in-frame clones and leaves some out. The sample carries approximately 40,000 clones, less than 85% recorded once. Regarding the study as a whole: Baseline levels of clonality went above those of age-matched healthy donors and moved with circulating CD8+ T-cell counts.

CDR3 length equals 13 residues. V lost 2 bases and J lost 2, with 6 bases in between. The germline gives CDR1 WSHSY, CDR2 SAAADI. Concerning this clone: Its antigen remains unknown.

The rearrangement joins TRBV10-2 to TRBJ2-5; D gene ambiguous. This sample comprised PBMCs, obtained at disease progression, from a patient treated with ibrutinib. The source of this sequence is a human donor with chronic lymphocytic leukemia. The CDR3 bases are TGCGCCAGCAGTGAGCAGGTGCAAGAGACCCAGTACTTC. Protein sequence: CASSEQVQETQYF.